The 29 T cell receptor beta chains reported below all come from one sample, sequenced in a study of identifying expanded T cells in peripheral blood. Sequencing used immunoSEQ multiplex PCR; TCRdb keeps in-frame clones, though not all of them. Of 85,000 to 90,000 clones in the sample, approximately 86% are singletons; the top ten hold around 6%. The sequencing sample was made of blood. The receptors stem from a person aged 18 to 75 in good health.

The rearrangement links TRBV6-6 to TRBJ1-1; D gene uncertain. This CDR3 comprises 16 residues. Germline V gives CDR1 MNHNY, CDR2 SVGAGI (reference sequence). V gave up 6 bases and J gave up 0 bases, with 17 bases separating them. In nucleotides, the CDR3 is TGTGCCAGCAGCGACGCCGGGATCCGGATGAACACTGAAGCTTTCTTT. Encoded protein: CASSDAGIRMNTEAFF.

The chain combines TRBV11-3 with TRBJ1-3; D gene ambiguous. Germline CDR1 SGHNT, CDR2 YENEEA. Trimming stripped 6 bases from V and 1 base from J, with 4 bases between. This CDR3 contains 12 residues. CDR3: CASRRSGNTIYF. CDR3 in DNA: TGTGCCAGCAGAAGGTCTGGAAACACCATATATTTT.

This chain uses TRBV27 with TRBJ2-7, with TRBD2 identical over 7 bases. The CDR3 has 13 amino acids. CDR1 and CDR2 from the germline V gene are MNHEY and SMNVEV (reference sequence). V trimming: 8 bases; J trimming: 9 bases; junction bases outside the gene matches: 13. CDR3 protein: CASRGPGGGWQYF. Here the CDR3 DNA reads TGTGCCAGCCGCGGACCCGGGGGAGGGTGGCAGTACTTC.

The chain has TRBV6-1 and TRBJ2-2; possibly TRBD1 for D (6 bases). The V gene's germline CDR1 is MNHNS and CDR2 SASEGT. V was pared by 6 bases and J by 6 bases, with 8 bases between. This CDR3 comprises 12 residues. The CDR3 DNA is TGTGCCAGCAGCCGGACAGCCGGGGAGCTGTTTTTT. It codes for CASSRTAGELFF.

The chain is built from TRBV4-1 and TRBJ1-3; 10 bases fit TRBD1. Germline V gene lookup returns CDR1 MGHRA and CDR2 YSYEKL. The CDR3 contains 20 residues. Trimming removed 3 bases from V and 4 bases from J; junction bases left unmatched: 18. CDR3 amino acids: CASSHTAQDRQGAKGNTIYF. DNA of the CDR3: TGCGCCAGCAGCCACACCGCGCAGGACCGACAGGGGGCTAAAGGAAACACCATATATTTT.

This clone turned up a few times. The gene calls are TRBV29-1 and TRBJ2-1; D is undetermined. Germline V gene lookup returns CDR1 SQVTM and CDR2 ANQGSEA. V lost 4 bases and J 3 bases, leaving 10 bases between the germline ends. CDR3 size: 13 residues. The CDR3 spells CSVAVDFYNEQFF. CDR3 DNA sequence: TGCAGCGTTGCGGTTGATTTCTACAATGAGCAGTTCTTC.

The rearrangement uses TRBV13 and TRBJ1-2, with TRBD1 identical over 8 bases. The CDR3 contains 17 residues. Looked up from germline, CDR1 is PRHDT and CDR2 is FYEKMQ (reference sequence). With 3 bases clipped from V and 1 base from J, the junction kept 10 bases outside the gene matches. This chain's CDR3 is CASSLETGESVNYGYTF. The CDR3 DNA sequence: TGTGCCAGCAGCTTGGAGACAGGGGAGTCTGTTAACTATGGCTACACCTTC.

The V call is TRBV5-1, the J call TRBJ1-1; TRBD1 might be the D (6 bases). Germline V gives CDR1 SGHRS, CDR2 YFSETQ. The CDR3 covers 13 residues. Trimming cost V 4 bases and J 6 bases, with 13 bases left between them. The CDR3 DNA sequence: TGCGCCAGCAGCCGTACAGGGATACCTGAAGCTTTCTTT. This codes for CASSRTGIPEAFF. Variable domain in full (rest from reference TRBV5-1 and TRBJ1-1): KAGVTQTPRYLIKTRGQQVTLSCSPISGHRSVSWYQQTPGQGLQFLFEYFSETQRNKGNFPGRFSGRQFSNSRSEMNVSTLELGDSALYLCASSRTGIPEAFFGQGTRLTVV.

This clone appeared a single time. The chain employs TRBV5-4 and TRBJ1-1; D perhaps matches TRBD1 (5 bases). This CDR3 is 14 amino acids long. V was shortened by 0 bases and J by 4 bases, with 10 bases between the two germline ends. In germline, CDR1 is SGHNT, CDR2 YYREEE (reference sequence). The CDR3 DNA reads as TGTGCCAGCAGCTTGGCCGGGAGGGGCACTGAAGCTTTCTTT. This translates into CASSLAGRGTEAFF.

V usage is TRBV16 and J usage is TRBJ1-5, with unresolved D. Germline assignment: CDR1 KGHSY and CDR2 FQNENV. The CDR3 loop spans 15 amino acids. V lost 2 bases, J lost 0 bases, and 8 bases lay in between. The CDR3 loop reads CASSQTWNSNQPQHF. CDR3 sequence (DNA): TGTGCCAGCAGCCAAACGTGGAATAGCAATCAGCCCCAGCATTTT. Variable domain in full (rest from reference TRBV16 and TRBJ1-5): GEEVAQTPKHLVRGEGQKAKLYCAPIKGHSYVFWYQQVLKNEFKFLISFQNENVFDETGMPKERFSAKCLPNSPCSLEIQATKLEDSAVYFCASSQTWNSNQPQHFGDGTRLSIL.

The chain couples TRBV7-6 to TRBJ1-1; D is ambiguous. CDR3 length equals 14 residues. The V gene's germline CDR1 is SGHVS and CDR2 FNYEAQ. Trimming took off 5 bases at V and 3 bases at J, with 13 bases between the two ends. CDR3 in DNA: TGTGCCAGCAGCCCGCGGGAGGGCGACACTGAAGCTTTCTTT. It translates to CASSPREGDTEAFF.

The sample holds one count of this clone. CDR3 in amino acids: CASSPVGVYNEQFF. The DNA for the CDR3 is TGTGCCAGCAGCCCGGTGGGAGTTTACAATGAGCAGTTCTTC. V usage is TRBV7-8 and J usage is TRBJ2-1; maybe TRBD2 (5 bases). V lost 5 bases and J 4 bases, leaving 12 bases between the germline ends. Germline CDR1 and CDR2: SGHVS and FQNEAQ. The CDR3 is made up of 14 amino acids.

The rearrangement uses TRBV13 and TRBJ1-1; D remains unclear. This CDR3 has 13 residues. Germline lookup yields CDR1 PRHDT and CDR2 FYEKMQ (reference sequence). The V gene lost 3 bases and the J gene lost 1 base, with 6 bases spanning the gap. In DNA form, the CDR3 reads TGTGCCAGCAGCTTCGGACGGAACACTGAAGCTTTCTTT. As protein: CASSFGRNTEAFF.

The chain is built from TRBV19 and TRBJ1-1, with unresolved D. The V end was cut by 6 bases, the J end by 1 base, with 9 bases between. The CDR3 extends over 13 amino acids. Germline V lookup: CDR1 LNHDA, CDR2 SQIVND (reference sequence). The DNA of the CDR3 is TGTGCCAGTAGCCCGGAAGGGAACACTGAAGCTTTCTTT. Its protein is CASSPEGNTEAFF.

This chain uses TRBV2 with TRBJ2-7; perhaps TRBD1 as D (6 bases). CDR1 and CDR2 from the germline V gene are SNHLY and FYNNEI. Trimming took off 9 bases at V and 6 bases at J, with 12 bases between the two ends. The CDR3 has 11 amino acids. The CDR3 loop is CASHRESEQYF. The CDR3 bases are TGTGCCAGTCACAGGGAGTCCGAGCAGTACTTC.

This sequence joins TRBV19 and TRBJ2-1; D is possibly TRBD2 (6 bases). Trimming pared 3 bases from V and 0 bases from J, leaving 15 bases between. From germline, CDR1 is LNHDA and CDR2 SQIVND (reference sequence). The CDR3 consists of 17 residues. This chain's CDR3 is CASSIDLEGGSYNEQFF. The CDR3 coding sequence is TGTGCCAGTAGTATCGATCTGGAGGGCGGCTCCTACAATGAGCAGTTCTTC.

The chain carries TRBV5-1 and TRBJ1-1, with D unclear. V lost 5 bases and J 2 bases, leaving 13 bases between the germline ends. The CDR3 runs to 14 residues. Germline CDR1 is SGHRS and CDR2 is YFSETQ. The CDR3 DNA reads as TGCGCCAGCAGTTCCGGCCAGCCTAACACTGAAGCTTTCTTT. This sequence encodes CASSSGQPNTEAFF.

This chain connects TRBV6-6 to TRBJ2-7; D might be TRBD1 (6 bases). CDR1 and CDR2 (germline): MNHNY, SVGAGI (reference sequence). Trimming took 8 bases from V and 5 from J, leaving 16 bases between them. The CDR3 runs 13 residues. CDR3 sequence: CASGRGPLNEQYF. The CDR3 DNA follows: TGTGCCAGCGGCAGGGGTCCCCTGAACGAGCAGTACTTC.

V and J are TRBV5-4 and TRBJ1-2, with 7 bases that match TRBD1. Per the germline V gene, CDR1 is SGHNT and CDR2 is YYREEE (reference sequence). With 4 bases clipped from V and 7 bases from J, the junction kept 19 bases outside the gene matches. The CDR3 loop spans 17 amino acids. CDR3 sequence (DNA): TGTGCCAGCAGCCCCAACGGACAGCAGGGGGGGTTTAGTGGCTACACCTTC. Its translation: CASSPNGQQGGFSGYTF.

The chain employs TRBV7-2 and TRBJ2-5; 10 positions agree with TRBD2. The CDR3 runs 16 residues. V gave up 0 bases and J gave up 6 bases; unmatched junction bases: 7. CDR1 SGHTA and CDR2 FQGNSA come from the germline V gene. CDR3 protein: CASSLATSGGVKTQYF. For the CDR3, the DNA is TGTGCCAGCAGCTTAGCGACCAGCGGGGGGGTGAAGACCCAGTACTTC.

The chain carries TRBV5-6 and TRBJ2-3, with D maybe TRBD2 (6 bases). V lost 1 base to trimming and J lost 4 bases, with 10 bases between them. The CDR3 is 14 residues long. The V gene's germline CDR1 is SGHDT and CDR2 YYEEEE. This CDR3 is CASSLRRRADTQYF. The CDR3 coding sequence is TGTGCCAGCAGCTTGCGGCGGAGGGCAGATACGCAGTATTTT.

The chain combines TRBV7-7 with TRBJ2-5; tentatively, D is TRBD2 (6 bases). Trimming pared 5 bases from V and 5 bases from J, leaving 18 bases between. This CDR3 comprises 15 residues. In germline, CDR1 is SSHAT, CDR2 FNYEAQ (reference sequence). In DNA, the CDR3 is TGTGCCAGCAGCCGGCGTGGGGGGACGGGTGAGACCCAGTACTTC. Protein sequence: CASSRRGGTGETQYF. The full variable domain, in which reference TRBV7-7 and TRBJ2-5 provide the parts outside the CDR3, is GAGVSQSPRYKVTKRGQDVTLRCDPISSHATLYWYQQALGQGPEFLTYFNYEAQPDKSGLPSDRFSAERPEGSISTLTIQRTEQRDSAMYRCASSRRGGTGETQYFGPGTRLLVL.

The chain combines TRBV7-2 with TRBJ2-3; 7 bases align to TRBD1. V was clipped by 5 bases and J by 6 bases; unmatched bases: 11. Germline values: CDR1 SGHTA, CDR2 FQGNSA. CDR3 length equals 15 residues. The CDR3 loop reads CASSTRQGYYDTQYF. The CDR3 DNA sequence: TGTGCCAGCAGCACACGACAGGGTTATTACGATACGCAGTATTTT.

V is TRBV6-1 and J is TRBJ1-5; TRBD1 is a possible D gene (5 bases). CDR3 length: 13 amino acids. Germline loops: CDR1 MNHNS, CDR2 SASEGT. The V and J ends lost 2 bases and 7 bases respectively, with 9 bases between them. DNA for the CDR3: TGTGCCAGCAGTGAATCATGGGGCCAGCCCCAGCATTTT. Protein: CASSESWGQPQHF.

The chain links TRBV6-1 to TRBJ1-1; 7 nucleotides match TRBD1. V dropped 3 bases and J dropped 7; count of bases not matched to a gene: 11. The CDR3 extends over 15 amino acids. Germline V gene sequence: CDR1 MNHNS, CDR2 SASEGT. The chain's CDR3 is CASSEAGTARHEAFF. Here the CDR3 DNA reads TGTGCCAGCAGTGAGGCGGGGACAGCCAGACATGAAGCTTTCTTT.

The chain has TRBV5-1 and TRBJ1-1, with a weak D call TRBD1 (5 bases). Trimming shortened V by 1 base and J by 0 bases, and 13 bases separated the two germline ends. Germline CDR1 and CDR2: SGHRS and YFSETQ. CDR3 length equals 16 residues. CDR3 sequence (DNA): TGCGCCAGCAGCTTGTATTTGGGACGGATGAACACTGAAGCTTTCTTT. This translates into CASSLYLGRMNTEAFF.

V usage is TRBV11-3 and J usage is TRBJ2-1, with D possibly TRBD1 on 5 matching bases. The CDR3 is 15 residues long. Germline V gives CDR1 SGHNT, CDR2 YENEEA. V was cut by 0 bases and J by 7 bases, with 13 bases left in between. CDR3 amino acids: CASSLDKRGGNEQFF. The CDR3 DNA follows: TGTGCCAGCAGCTTAGATAAAAGGGGTGGGAATGAGCAGTTCTTC.

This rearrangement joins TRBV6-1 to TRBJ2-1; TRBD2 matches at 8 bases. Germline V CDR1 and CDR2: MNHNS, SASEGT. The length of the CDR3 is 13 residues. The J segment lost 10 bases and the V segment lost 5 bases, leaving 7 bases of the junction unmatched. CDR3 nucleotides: TGTGCCAGCAGTACGGGGGGGGCTCTCGAGCAGTTCTTC. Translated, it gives CASSTGGALEQFF.

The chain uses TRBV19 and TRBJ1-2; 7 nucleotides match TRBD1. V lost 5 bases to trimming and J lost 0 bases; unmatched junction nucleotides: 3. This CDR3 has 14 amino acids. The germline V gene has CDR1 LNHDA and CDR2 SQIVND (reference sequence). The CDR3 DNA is TGTGCCAGTAGTCAACAGGGGCCTAACTATGGCTACACCTTC. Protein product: CASSQQGPNYGYTF.